These 14 T cell receptor beta chains were sequenced from one sample in a study of ipilimumab plus nivolumab after autologous stem cell transplantation. TCRdb's table, derived via immunoSEQ multiplex PCR, lists solely in-frame clones and lacks some. Of about 83,000 clones in the sample, 75% to 85% were seen once. Material: PBMCs, obtained in a trial of ipilimumab plus nivolumab as post-transplant consolidation. The receptor set was obtained from a male donor with diffuse large B-cell lymphoma.

A few counts support this clone. The gene calls are TRBV30 and TRBJ1-5, with D unclear. Germline-derived CDR1 and CDR2 are GTSNPN and SVGIG (reference sequence). The CDR3 is made up of 13 amino acids. V gave up 3 bases and J gave up 3 bases, with 9 bases separating them. The CDR3 loop is CAWREGANQPQHF. In DNA form, the CDR3 reads TGTGCCTGGAGGGAAGGCGCCAATCAGCCCCAGCATTTT. Full variable domain (remainder filled in from reference TRBV30 and TRBJ1-5): SQTIHQWPATLVQPVGSPLSLECTVEGTSNPNLYWYRQAAGRGLQLLFYSVGIGQISSEVPQNLSASRPQDRQFILSSKKLLLSDSGFYLCAWREGANQPQHFGDGTRLSIL.

This clone has a count of ten or more. The V and J genes are TRBV7-8 and TRBJ1-1; a weak D match, TRBD1 (6 bases). The ends were cut back, 4 bases at V and 2 bases at J, with 11 bases in the middle. The germline V gene encodes CDR1 SGHVS and CDR2 FQNEAQ. The CDR3 has 14 residues. The CDR3 region has the DNA TGTGCCAGCAGCTCGATCAGGGGTAACACTGAAGCTTTCTTT. Its protein product is CASSSIRGNTEAFF.

The J gene is TRBJ2-5, the V gene TRBV7-6; no clear D gene. Trimming stripped 5 bases from V and 2 bases from J, with 9 bases between. Germline V gene sequence: CDR1 SGHVS, CDR2 FNYEAQ. The CDR3 has 13 residues. CDR3 bases: TGTGCCAGCAGCACCATCCTTCAAGAGACCCAGTACTTC. This encodes CASSTILQETQYF.

The chain carries TRBV9 and TRBJ2-5; D is possibly TRBD2 (7 bases). Trimming removed 2 bases from V and 1 base from J, with 12 bases in between. CDR3 length: 15 amino acids. Germline V gene lookup returns CDR1 SGDLS and CDR2 YYNGEE. This CDR3 is CASSVGGRPQETQYF. CDR3 in DNA: TGTGCCAGCAGCGTCGGGGGGCGGCCCCAAGAGACCCAGTACTTC.

This chain joins TRBV7-2 and TRBJ2-1, with a possible D match to TRBD2 (5 bases). This CDR3 spans 13 amino acids. CDR1 and CDR2 (germline): SGHTA, FQGNSA. The germline V and J ends were trimmed by 5 bases and 2 bases, with 7 bases remaining between them. CDR3 sequence reads: CASSNGAYNEQFF. The CDR3 coding sequence is TGTGCCAGCAGCAACGGGGCCTACAATGAGCAGTTCTTC.

As concerns this clone: A read error may produce the germline difference seen at one junction end. This rearrangement joins TRBV12-5 to TRBJ2-5; 7 bases align to TRBD1. CDR1 and CDR2 (germline): LGHNT, FRNRAP. CDR3 length equals 15 residues. The CDR3 DNA reads TGTGCTAGTGGCTTGGGACAGCAAGCGCAAGAGACCCAGTACTTC. Translation gives CASGLGQQAQETQYF.

The chain uses TRBV18 and TRBJ2-3; 8 positions agree with TRBD2. V shed 2 bases, J shed 5 bases, and the junction held 9 bases outside the gene matches. Germline V CDR1 and CDR2: KGHSH, LQKENI. This CDR3 contains 16 residues. Here the CDR3 DNA reads TGTGCCAGCTCACCATCGGCGGGGGGCGTACGAGATACGCAGTATTTT. Its translation is CASSPSAGGVRDTQYF.

This chain joins TRBV7-8 and TRBJ2-3; a possible D gene is TRBD1 (5 bases). The CDR3 extends over 17 amino acids. V was pared by 5 bases and J by 0 bases, with 18 bases between. The germline CDR1 and CDR2 sequences are SGHVS and FQNEAQ. CDR3 loop: CASSPVPDSPSTDTQYF. The CDR3, as DNA: TGTGCCAGCAGCCCCGTCCCCGACAGCCCTAGCACAGATACGCAGTATTTT.

As for this clone: An end of the junction differs from the germline gene, which may be a read error. The genes are TRBV18 and TRBJ2-1; TRBD1 might be the D (5 bases). This CDR3 has 15 amino acids. The germline gives CDR1 KGHSH, CDR2 LQKENI. CDR3 residues: CASSPRRGALDEQFF. Written as DNA, the CDR3 is TGTGCCAGCTCGCCACGAAGGGGTGCCTTGGATGAGCAGTTCTTC.

This clone occurred many times. The chain has TRBV11-2 and TRBJ1-1, with D possibly being TRBD1 (6 bases). Trimming cost V 0 bases and J 1 base, with 15 bases left between them. The CDR3 extends over 17 amino acids. Germline V gene lookup returns CDR1 SGHAT and CDR2 FQNNGV. CDR3 in DNA: TGTGCCAGCAGCTTAGATGCGACCTGGGGGCCGAACACTGAAGCTTTCTTT. The encoded protein is CASSLDATWGPNTEAFF.

The chain couples TRBV19 to TRBJ1-1; weak D call: TRBD1 (5 bases). The V end was cut by 7 bases, the J end by 1 base, with 16 bases between. CDR3 length: 15 amino acids. Germline CDR1 LNHDA, CDR2 SQIVND (reference sequence). The CDR3 coding sequence is TGTGCCAGTACTGATCCACAGGTGGGGAACACTGAAGCTTTCTTT. Translating it yields CASTDPQVGNTEAFF.

The V and J genes are TRBV15 and TRBJ2-6; unclear D gene. Per germline, CDR1 LNHNV and CDR2 YYDKDF (reference sequence). V was trimmed by 0 bases and J by 1 base, leaving 4 bases between them. This CDR3 has 15 amino acids. Written as DNA, the CDR3 is TGTGCCACCAGCAGAGAAGGGTCTGGGGCCAACGTCCTGACTTTC. As protein: CATSREGSGANVLTF.

This clone was picked up one time. This chain links TRBV5-1 with TRBJ2-1; 9 nucleotides match TRBD2. V shed 2 bases and J 6 bases; nucleotides not matched to a gene: 6. CDR1 SGHRS and CDR2 YFSETQ come from the germline V gene. This CDR3 is 15 amino acids long. The CDR3 here is CASSFESGGINEQFF. CDR3 sequence (DNA): TGCGCCAGCAGCTTTGAGAGCGGGGGGATCAATGAGCAGTTCTTC. The entire variable domain, with the rest obtained from reference TRBV5-1 and TRBJ2-1, is as follows: KAGVTQTPRYLIKTRGQQVTLSCSPISGHRSVSWYQQTPGQGLQFLFEYFSETQRNKGNFPGRFSGRQFSNSRSEMNVSTLELGDSALYLCASSFESGGINEQFFGPGTRLTVL.

V is TRBV9 and J is TRBJ2-2; TRBD2 agrees at 13 bases. The CDR3 covers 15 residues. Germline V CDR1 and CDR2: SGDLS, YYNGEE. With V trimmed by 4 bases and J by 7 bases, 4 bases remained unmatched. In DNA form, the CDR3 reads TGTGCCAGCAGCCCTGGACTAGCGGGGGACGGGGAGCTGTTTTTT. This translates into CASSPGLAGDGELFF.